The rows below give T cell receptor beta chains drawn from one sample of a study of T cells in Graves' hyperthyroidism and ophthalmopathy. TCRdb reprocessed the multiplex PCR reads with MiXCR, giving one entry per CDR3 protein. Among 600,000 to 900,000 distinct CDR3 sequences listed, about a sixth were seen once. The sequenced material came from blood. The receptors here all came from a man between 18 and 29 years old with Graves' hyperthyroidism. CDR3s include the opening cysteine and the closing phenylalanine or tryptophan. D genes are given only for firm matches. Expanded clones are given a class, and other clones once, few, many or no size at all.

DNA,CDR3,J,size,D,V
TGCAGTGCTAAGGCTAGAGGTAATGCCGCGCAGTATTTT,CSAKARGNAAQYF,TRBJ2-3,.,.,TRBV20-1
TGTGCCAGCTCACCAGACAGGCGCGAGCAGTACTTC,CASSPDRREQYF,TRBJ2-7,.,.,TRBV18
TGTGCCAGCAGTCCGGGATTAGCCAAAAACATTCAGTACTTC,CASSPGLAKNIQYF,TRBJ2-4,many,.,TRBV7-2
TGTGCCAGCAGCTTAGGGTTAGCGGGAGCGACCTACGAGCAGTACTTC,CASSLGLAGATYEQYF,TRBJ2-7,few,TRBD2,TRBV7-6
TGCAGTGCTAGCCCTAGCGGGAGCGCCGGGGAGCTGTTTTTT,CSASPSGSAGELFF,TRBJ2-2,.,TRBD2,TRBV20-1
TGCAGTGCTAGGGGGCTAGCGGATATCTACAACACAGATACGCAGTATTTT,CSARGLADIYNTDTQYF,TRBJ2-3,once,TRBD2,TRBV20-1
TGTGCCAGTAGGCCTCGACAGGATAACAATGAGCAGTTCTTC,CASRPRQDNNEQFF,TRBJ2-1,.,.,TRBV19
TGCAGCGTGGCGGTAGCGGGAGTGATCTACGAGCAGTACTTC,CSVAVAGVIYEQYF,TRBJ2-7,many,TRBD2,TRBV29-1
TGTGCCAGCAGTCGAACTAGCGCCTACGAGCAGTACTTC,CASSRTSAYEQYF,TRBJ2-7,many,TRBD2,TRBV12-3/TRBV12-4
TGTGCCAGCAGCTCCGGGAGGGCGGGAGACCGACCTAATGAGCAGTTCTTC,CASSSGRAGDRPNEQFF,TRBJ2-1,few,TRBD2,TRBV11-3
TGTGCCATCTCTGAACTGGCCGGGGCCGGGGAGCTGTTTTTT,CAISELAGAGELFF,TRBJ2-2,few,.,TRBV10-3
TGTGCCAGCAGTTCAGGGTTCGGCGGCAATCAGCCCCAGCATTTT,CASSSGFGGNQPQHF,TRBJ1-5,many,.,TRBV12-3/TRBV12-4
TGTGCCAGCAGCTTAGGTAGCGGGACGAGAGAGCAGTACTTC,CASSLGSGTREQYF,TRBJ2-7,many,TRBD2,TRBV11-2
TGTGCCAGCAGCTTAGTCACAGGGAGCACCGGGGAGCTGTTTTTT,CASSLVTGSTGELFF,TRBJ2-2,many,.,TRBV7-2
TGCAGTTCTGGACCAGGGACAGATACGCAGTATTTT,CSSGPGTDTQYF,TRBJ2-3,many,.,TRBV20-1
TGTGCCAGCAGCTTACGGACTAGCGGGAGTACCGGGGAGCTGTTTTTT,CASSLRTSGSTGELFF,TRBJ2-2,.,TRBD2,TRBV5-6
TGTGCCACCAGCAGAGATACGGGACAAGTCGAGCAGTACTTC,CATSRDTGQVEQYF,TRBJ2-7,few,.,TRBV15
TGTGCCAGCAGCCGCCTAGCGGGGGTACAAGAGACCCAGTACTTC,CASSRLAGVQETQYF,TRBJ2-5,many,TRBD2,TRBV28
TGTGCCAGCAGCCCTTGGAGGGTCTACAATGAGCAGTTCTTC,CASSPWRVYNEQFF,TRBJ2-1,many,.,TRBV11-3
TGTGCCAGCAGTACTACAGGGGTCTTTTACACCATATATTTT,CASSTTGVFYTIYF,TRBJ1-3,few,TRBD1,TRBV28
TGTGCCAGCAGTTTATGGGGGGCGAATTATGAGCAGTTCTTC,CASSLWGANYEQFF,TRBJ2-1,few,.,TRBV28
TGTGCCAGCAGTTTGATCGGGGGGGCTCCCCCCTACGAGCAGTACTTC,CASSLIGGAPPYEQYF,TRBJ2-7,many,TRBD2,TRBV27
TGTGCCAGCAGCCCACCCAGGACAGATGGAGACGAGCAGTACTTC,CASSPPRTDGDEQYF,TRBJ2-7,few,.,TRBV7-9
TGTGCCAGCAGCCCTGGACAGGTCGGGGTCGAAAAACTGTTTTTT,CASSPGQVGVEKLFF,TRBJ1-4,many,TRBD1,TRBV12-3/TRBV12-4
TGTGCCAGCAGCGTAGGGACTTCTCGGACAGATACGCAGTATTTT,CASSVGTSRTDTQYF,TRBJ2-3,.,.,TRBV9
TGTGCCTGGCCGACAGCAGGGGACAACCAAGAGACCCAGTACTTC,CAWPTAGDNQETQYF,TRBJ2-5,.,.,TRBV6-2/TRBV6-3
TGTGCCAGCTCACCACCTAGCGGGATATACAATGAGCAGTTCTTC,CASSPPSGIYNEQFF,TRBJ2-1,many,TRBD2,TRBV18
TGTGCCAGCAGCTCCCAGGTGTACCAAGAGACCCAGTACTTC,CASSSQVYQETQYF,TRBJ2-5,many,.,TRBV7-9
TGCAGCGCCCCATGGCGGGCGGTAGGTTCACCCCTCCACTTT,CSAPWRAVGSPLHF,TRBJ1-6,many,.,TRBV20-1
TGTGCCAGCGGGGGACAGGGTTCCCAGCCCCAGCATTTT,CASGGQGSQPQHF,TRBJ1-5,few,TRBD1,TRBV28
TGCAGCACATGGGACTCGATCGAAACAGGTTACGAGCAGTACTTC,CSTWDSIETGYEQYF,TRBJ2-7,few,.,TRBV29-1
TGTGCCAGCAGCCAAGATAGGGGATGGGTAACATCCATGAACACTGAAGCTTTCTTT,CASSQDRGWVTSMNTEAFF,TRBJ1-1,many,.,TRBV3-1
TGTGCCTGGGGTCAGGGGGCCTATGGCTACACCTTC,CAWGQGAYGYTF,TRBJ1-2,few,TRBD1,TRBV30
TGTGCCAGCAGCTCGGGCCCAGGGTTTACTCCTGGAAACACCATATATTTT,CASSSGPGFTPGNTIYF,TRBJ1-3,few,.,TRBV7-2
TGTGCCAGCAGTTTATATTGGGGGGATCAGCCCCAGCATTTT,CASSLYWGDQPQHF,TRBJ1-5,many,.,TRBV28
TGCAGCGTTGTGTTGGCAGGGGGGAGTAGGACTGAAGCTTTCTTT,CSVVLAGGSRTEAFF,TRBJ1-1,.,TRBD1,TRBV29-1
TGTGCCAGCAGTGAGGCGACAGCTTATAGCAATCAGCCCCAGCATTTT,CASSEATAYSNQPQHF,TRBJ1-5,few,.,TRBV6-1